This TCR beta chain was captured in a study of beta chain features in type 1 diabetes. Study context: Patient and healthy donor groups were alike in age, gender and cell yields. Findings of the study overall: Within patients, naive, central memory and Treg TCRB repertoires seemed more similar than within healthy donors.

CDR1 MNHNY and CDR2 SVGAGI come from the germline V gene (reference sequence). Trimming shortened V by 0 bases and J by 7 bases, and 15 bases separated the two germline ends. The CDR3 is 15 residues long. Turning to this clone: Its antigen is undetermined.

The isolated RNA, all of it, was reverse transcribed, so expressed TCRB transcripts were what got sequenced. This table comes from immunoSEQ multiplex PCR, and its TCRdb copy is limited to in-frame clones, with some not included. This table has about 150,000 clones, about 7.3% appearing once. About 120 mL of blood, on average, came from one heparinised draw per donor. Researchers reported sorting CD4+ naive, central memory, regulatory and stem cell-like memory cells via CD45RO/CCR7/CD25/CD127/CD95/CD27. The sequenced material came from central memory CD4+ T cells from blood. The V and J genes are TRBV6-6 and TRBJ1-2; perhaps TRBD1 as D (5 bases). This TCR derives from a man aged 18 to 30 in good health. The CDR3, as DNA: TGTGCCAGCAGTTACTCGATTAGGTTAAGGGGTGGCTACACCTTC. Translation: CASSYSIRLRGGYTF.